This T cell receptor beta chain was sequenced during a study of T cells after yellow fever vaccination. Study as a whole: SMART-Seq v4 Ultra Low Input handled preparation of low-cell-number fractions.

This clonotype was detected once. 5'RACE template switching produced TCR cDNA carrying a universal primer site and UMIs. TCRdb processed the 5' RACE reads anew with MiXCR; each CDR3 protein has one entry. Here the sample spans approximately 61,000 distinct CDR3 sequences, roughly 6.9% being singletons. The material was CD8+ T cells sorted from PBMCs, obtained on the day of the first yellow fever vaccination. The sequence was collected from a man between 18 and 35 years old who received the YFV17D yellow fever vaccine.

CDR3 DNA: TGTGCCAGTAGGTGGATGGCGGGGAGCACAGATACGCAGTATTTT. Its translation: CASRWMAGSTDTQYF. The J gene is TRBJ2-3, the V gene TRBV19, with a tentative D call TRBD2 (6 bases). V lost 6 bases and J 0 bases, leaving 13 bases between the germline ends. CDR1 and CDR2 (germline): LNHDA, SQIVND (reference sequence). This CDR3 is 15 amino acids long.